This T cell receptor beta chain was captured by sequencing in a study of T-cell reconstitution after alpha-beta-depleted transplantation in children. Unique molecular identifiers were incorporated into the prepared TCRbeta library. TCRdb analysed the PCR reads with MiXCR anew, one entry per CDR3 protein. The sample comprises hundreds of thousands of distinct CDR3 sequences, over 9.5% of which are singletons, and 3.5% to 5% rests with the top ten. V was pared by 6 bases and J by 2 bases, with 8 bases between. Per germline, CDR1 SQVTM and CDR2 ANQGSEA. This CDR3 comprises 12 residues. This clonotype was observed many times.

This receptor was obtained from a human donor who donated a stem cell graft to a child with acute myeloid leukemia. Sequencing was performed on PBMCs from the stem cell graft donor, taken from the stem cell graft. The V and J genes are TRBV29-1 and TRBJ1-5, with D possibly matching TRBD1 (5 bases). CDR3 amino acids: CSVLQGNQPQHF. The DNA for the CDR3 is TGCAGCGTGTTACAGGGCAATCAGCCCCAGCATTTT.